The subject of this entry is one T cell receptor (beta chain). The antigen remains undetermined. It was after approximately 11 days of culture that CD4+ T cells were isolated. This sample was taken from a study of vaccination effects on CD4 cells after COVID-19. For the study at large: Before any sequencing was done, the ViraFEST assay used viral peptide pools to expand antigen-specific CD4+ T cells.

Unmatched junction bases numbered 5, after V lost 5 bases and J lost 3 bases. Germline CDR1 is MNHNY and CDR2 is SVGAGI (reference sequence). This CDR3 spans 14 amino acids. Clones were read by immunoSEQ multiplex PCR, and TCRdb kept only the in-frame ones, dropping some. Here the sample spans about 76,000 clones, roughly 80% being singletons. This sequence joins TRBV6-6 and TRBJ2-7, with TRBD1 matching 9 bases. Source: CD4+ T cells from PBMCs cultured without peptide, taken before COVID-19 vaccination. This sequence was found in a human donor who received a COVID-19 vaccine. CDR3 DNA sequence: TGTGCCAGCAGTACCGGGACAGGGAGCTACGAGCAGTACGTC. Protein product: CASSTGTGSYEQYV.